This T cell receptor beta chain was profiled in a study of a mutant IDH1 vaccine in newly diagnosed glioma (dated by TCRdb to about 2021). About the investigation overall: Across visits V03 through V10, patients got a total of eight vaccinations, given in weeks 1, 3, 5, 7, 11, 15, 19 and 23. Vaccination began 4-6 weeks after radiotherapy alone, or alongside temozolomide cycles in the chemotherapy-containing groups. Of the roughly 34 treated patients, approximately 62% were male and approximately 40% were female, and a mean age of about 37 years was recorded. Prior to enrollment, patients had been given standard therapy consisting of radiotherapy alone, temozolomide alone, or radiochemotherapy with temozolomide, with the combination given to most patients. Peripheral blood was drawn at six visits: V03 (baseline), V05, V07, V10, V12 and V13. For exploratory analyses, some 24 treated patients had longitudinal TCRB deep sequencing done wherever samples were available. Paper-wide results and their limitations: The authors stated that sample limitations prevented analyses of patient blood samples from being reproduced. Immune responses induced by the vaccine were seen in roughly 92% of patients across multiple MHC alleles. Changes in the top peripheral T cell clonotypes picked up by TCRB sequencing did not appear to be linked to pseudoprogression. Selection of PBMC samples for TCRB deep sequencing was based on availability.

Including cysteine and phenylalanine, the CDR3 has 16 amino acids. This entry keeps only the CDR3 DNA: 48 bases, framed from base 1. Trimming takes 8 bases off V and 6 bases off J; junction bases not matched to a gene: 15. From a lookup of the germline V gene, CDR1 and CDR2 are ENHRY and SYGVKD. The time point label on this specimen signifies: week 23, last vaccination. Each vaccine dose was 300 ug of a 20-mer mutant IDH1 peptide in Montanide, given subcutaneously with topical imiquimod. The donors had newly diagnosed IDH1-mutant astrocytomas of WHO grade 3 or 4 that showed loss of nuclear ATRX. The samples were drawn from NOA16, a multicentre, single-arm, open-label phase I trial in Germany that tested a mutant IDH1 peptide vaccine in humans for the first time. The DNeasy Blood and Tissue Kit was used to extract genomic DNA from EDTA blood for TCRB sequencing. About this clone itself: Which antigen it targets is not known. No qualities accompany the bases; no much larger clone lies one base away.

The library was obtained by the immunoSEQ multiplex PCR assay. Rearranged TCR beta chain sequences were amplified with the hsTCRB Kit following the manufacturer's protocol. TCRB libraries were sequenced on an Illumina MiSeq. In the paper's pipeline: Demultiplexing, trimming and gene mapping were performed with the kit vendor's proprietary platform. TCRdb holds this immuneACCESS table with in-frame rearrangements only. Some clones are missing; in checked studies, unresolved V genes explain under half, and the rest has no known cause. Clonal size and the V and J genes are those of that table, whereas D and trimming came from the DNA. Present in this sample are approximately 41,000 clones, 60% to 85% of which were seen just once. Approximately 6.5% of the sample rests with the top ten.

The sequence was collected from a woman between 40 and 50 years old with glioma. Some clones in this sample may be carry-over from other donors' samples. The input for sequencing was PBMCs, taken from a glioma patient whose treatment included an IDH1 peptide vaccine. The chain links TRBV10-3 with TRBJ2-4; 8 junctional bases match TRBD2. The nucleotide sequence reads as follows: TGTGCCATCGGGGACGGGGGGGAGGGCCGGGTAAACATTCAGTACTTC. This translates into CAIGDGGEGRVNIQYF.